This T cell receptor (beta chain) emerged from a study of T cells in Graves' hyperthyroidism and ophthalmopathy. Graves' hyperthyroidism showing no ophthalmopathy progression within 18 months was considered stable. Patients aged 18 to 65 with hyperthyroidism were newly diagnosed, with duration under 2 months. A patient was excluded if there was uncontrolled infection, other autoimmune disease, pregnancy or lactation. Using about 10 ml of fresh peripheral blood, PBMCs were prepared. Germline assignment: CDR1 SEHNR and CDR2 FQNEAQ (reference sequence). The CDR3 sequence is 11 residues long. V was clipped by 7 bases and J by 12 bases, with 12 bases between them. There are many counts of this clonotype. There were TCR beta CDR3 regions amplified from RNA transcripts. The primer set for the first-round RT-PCR of the TCR CDR3 was HTBI. TCRdb analysed the multiplex PCR reads with MiXCR anew, one entry per CDR3 protein. The data hold about 760,000 distinct CDR3 sequences, with over 35% observed a single time.

The sequence was obtained from a woman in her 40s with Graves' hyperthyroidism. Specimen: blood. The chain links TRBV7-9 to TRBJ1-4; maybe TRBD1 (6 bases). The CDR3 coding sequence is TGTGCCAGCACCGGACAGAGGGAACTGTTTTTT. Translating it yields CASTGQRELFF.